This entry lists 31 T cell receptor beta chains sequenced from one sample in a study of OX40 agonist ivuxolimab in advanced cancers. TCRdb's copy holds only in-frame clones and misses some; the assay was immunoSEQ multiplex PCR. This sample has 10,000 or so clones; just under 75% occur once, and the top ten carry 35%. The starting material was CD4+ or CD8+ T cells sorted from blood, obtained in a trial of the OX40 agonist ivuxolimab. These receptors came from an adult with an advanced solid tumor such as melanoma, head and neck, liver or kidney cancer.

This clone is labeled as medium-sized. The V call is TRBV29-1, the J call TRBJ2-4; D might be TRBD1 or TRBD2, each matching 6 bases. CDR1 and CDR2 (germline): SQVTM, ANQGSEA. CDR3 length: 12 amino acids. CDR3 sequence (DNA): TGCAGTTATTGGGGGGCGTCGGACATTCAGTACTTC. Translation: CSYWGASDIQYF.

The rearrangement links TRBV27 to TRBJ2-1; the D is unclear. V was cut by 2 bases and J by 0 bases, with 11 bases left in between. This CDR3 has 16 residues. Germline CDR1 MNHEY, CDR2 SMNVEV (reference sequence). In nucleotides, the CDR3 is TGTGCCAGCAGTTTAGAACGGCCAAGCTCCTACAATGAGCAGTTCTTC. Translation gives CASSLERPSSYNEQFF.

The chain couples TRBV2 to TRBJ2-2, with D possibly TRBD2 on 6 matching bases. V dropped 1 base and J dropped 4 bases, with 13 bases sitting between them. There are 16 residues in the CDR3. CDR1 SNHLY and CDR2 FYNNEI come from the germline V gene. The CDR3: CASSEGWEEVTGELFF. Here the CDR3 DNA reads TGTGCCAGCAGTGAAGGTTGGGAGGAGGTCACCGGGGAGCTGTTTTTT.

V usage is TRBV19 and J usage is TRBJ2-7; no firm D call. The V and J ends lost 2 bases and 5 bases respectively, with 4 bases between them. Germline CDR1 is LNHDA and CDR2 is SQIVND (reference sequence). The CDR3 sequence is 11 residues long. In DNA form, the CDR3 reads TGTGCCAGTAGTATACTAGACGAGCAGTACTTC. Amino acids: CASSILDEQYF.

Here the CDR3 DNA reads TGTGCCATCAGTGAGCCACAGGTTAGCGCTGAAGCTTTCTTT. Residues: CAISEPQVSAEAFF. The J gene is TRBJ1-1, the V gene TRBV10-3, with a tentative D call TRBD1 (5 bases). The germline V gene has CDR1 ENHRY and CDR2 SYGVKD. This CDR3 comprises 14 residues. The V end lost 2 bases, the J end lost 6 bases, and 13 bases lay between the germline ends.

CDR3 in DNA: TGCAGCGTTGAAAAACCCTTATCTGGAGAGACCCAGTACTTC. Residues: CSVEKPLSGETQYF. The chain joins TRBV29-1 to TRBJ2-5, with D hard to call. Germline lookup yields CDR1 SQVTM and CDR2 ANQGSEA. V was clipped by 2 bases and J by 4 bases, with 14 bases between them. This CDR3 contains 14 residues.

The V and J genes are TRBV5-7 and TRBJ1-1, with a possible D match to TRBD1 (6 bases). TRBV5-7 is identified as an open reading frame with a role that is uncertain. This CDR3 has 14 amino acids. V was shortened by 3 bases and J by 4 bases, with 13 bases between the two germline ends. CDR3 nucleotides: TGTGCCAGCAGCTGGTACAGGGAAGGCACTGAAGCTTTCTTT. Protein: CASSWYREGTEAFF.

The rearrangement joins TRBV28 to TRBJ2-2, with D perhaps TRBD1 (5 bases). CDR3 length equals 13 residues. CDR1 is MDHEN, CDR2 SYDVKM, per germline. Trimming shortened V by 2 bases and J by 5 bases, and 6 bases separated the two germline ends. The CDR3 DNA follows: TGTGCCAGCAGTTTACGACAGACCGGGGAGCTGTTTTTT. It is translated as CASSLRQTGELFF. The full variable domain, rest sourced from reference TRBV28 and TRBJ2-2, is DVKVTQSSRYLVKRTGEKVFLECVQDMDHENMFWYRQDPGLGLRLIYFSYDVKMKEKGDIPEGYSVSREKKERFSLILESASTNQTSMYLCASSLRQTGELFFGEGSRLTVL.

V is TRBV6-4 and J is TRBJ2-1; perhaps TRBD2 as D (6 bases). CDR3 size: 15 residues. Trimming took off 4 bases at V and 4 bases at J, with 14 bases between the two ends. From germline, CDR1 is MRHNA and CDR2 SNTAGT. The CDR3 loop is CASSASGEGYNEQFF. The CDR3, as DNA: TGTGCCAGCAGTGCCTCGGGAGAAGGGTACAATGAGCAGTTCTTC.

The chain has TRBV28 and TRBJ1-2, with a weak D call TRBD1 (5 bases). Germline V lookup: CDR1 MDHEN, CDR2 SYDVKM. V was trimmed by 6 bases and J by 4 bases, leaving 21 bases between them. The CDR3 loop spans 16 amino acids. The chain's CDR3 is CASSFRGWGEIYGYTF. CDR3 nucleotides: TGTGCCAGCAGCTTCCGCGGGTGGGGGGAGATCTATGGCTACACCTTC.

The chain employs TRBV27 and TRBJ2-7; 10 bases agree with TRBD1. V was pared by 6 bases and J by 4 bases, with 9 bases of the junction left unmatched. Germline V gene data show CDR1 as MNHEY and CDR2 as SMNVEV (reference sequence). The CDR3 contains 15 residues. The CDR3 protein is CASSQRQGAIYEQYF. CDR3 sequence (DNA): TGTGCCAGCAGCCAACGACAGGGGGCGATTTACGAGCAGTACTTC.

The J gene is TRBJ2-1, the V gene TRBV19; D unresolved. With 1 base removed from V and 8 bases from J, the gap between germline ends came to 12 bases. In germline, CDR1 is LNHDA, CDR2 SQIVND (reference sequence). This CDR3 region has 14 residues. As DNA, the CDR3 is TGTGCCAGTAGTATAGGTAGGTCATGGGATGAGCAGTTCTTC. This translates into CASSIGRSWDEQFF.

The chain couples TRBV6-5 to TRBJ2-1, with 8 bases matching TRBD1. Germline V gene sequence: CDR1 MNHEY, CDR2 SVGAGI. V shed 2 bases, J shed 0 bases, and the junction held 3 bases outside the gene matches. CDR3 length equals 16 residues. This CDR3 reads CASSYRGTGSYNEQFF. In nucleotides, the CDR3 is TGTGCCAGCAGTTACCGCGGGACAGGCTCCTACAATGAGCAGTTCTTC.

This chain connects TRBV7-9 to TRBJ1-2, with TRBD1 as a possible D gene (6 bases). The CDR3 is 12 amino acids. CDR1 is SEHNR, CDR2 FQNEAQ, per germline (reference sequence). Between the trimmed V and J ends, which lost 5 bases and 6 bases, there was a span of 10 bases. The CDR3 here is CASSPGDHGYTF. The DNA of the CDR3 is TGTGCCAGCAGCCCAGGGGACCATGGCTACACCTTC.

V and J are TRBV7-2 and TRBJ1-3, with D tentatively TRBD1 (5 bases). The V end was cut by 6 bases, the J end by 0 bases, with 9 bases between. This CDR3 region has 14 residues. CDR1 is SGHTA and CDR2 is FQGNSA in the germline V gene. The chain's CDR3 is CASRGLGSGNTIYF. In DNA, the CDR3 is TGTGCCAGCAGGGGACTAGGCTCTGGAAACACCATATATTTT.

The V gene is TRBV7-9, the J gene TRBJ2-1, with D perhaps TRBD2 (6 bases). Per the germline V gene, CDR1 is SEHNR and CDR2 is FQNEAQ (reference sequence). The CDR3 totals 16 residues. The germline V and J ends were trimmed by 4 bases and 4 bases, with 17 bases remaining between them. This CDR3 is CASSSVEASVYNEQFF. The CDR3 nucleotides are TGTGCCAGCAGCTCCGTCGAAGCTAGCGTTTACAATGAGCAGTTCTTC. Based on the CDR3 plus reference TRBV7-9 and TRBJ2-1, the full variable domain is DTGVSQNPRHKITKRGQNVTFRCDPISEHNRLYWYRQTLGQGPEFLTYFQNEAQLEKSRLLSDRFSAERPKGSFSTLEIQRTEQGDSAMYLCASSSVEASVYNEQFFGPGTRLTVL.

J is TRBJ2-1 and V is TRBV5-5; D unresolved. The V end lost 4 bases, the J end lost 8 bases, and 13 bases lay between the germline ends. This CDR3 is 13 amino acids long. In germline, CDR1 is SGHKS, CDR2 YYEKEE (reference sequence). The CDR3 spells CASSPTPTDEQFF. CDR3 in DNA: TGTGCCAGCAGCCCCACCCCAACGGATGAGCAGTTCTTC.

DNA for the CDR3: TGCGCCAGCAGCCCAAAGGGCAGCTATCCCCCGCAAGAGACCCAGTACTTC. This gives the protein CASSPKGSYPPQETQYF. The chain is built from TRBV5-1 and TRBJ2-5; D is ambiguous. Germline V gives CDR1 SGHRS, CDR2 YFSETQ. Trimming left V 4 bases short and J 2 bases short, with 21 bases between. The CDR3 totals 17 residues. Full variable domain (outside the CDR3, taken from reference TRBV5-1 and TRBJ2-5): KAGVTQTPRYLIKTRGQQVTLSCSPISGHRSVSWYQQTPGQGLQFLFEYFSETQRNKGNFPGRFSGRQFSNSRSEMNVSTLELGDSALYLCASSPKGSYPPQETQYFGPGTRLLVL.

The chain carries TRBV5-4 and TRBJ1-2; no reliable D call. The CDR3 is made up of 11 amino acids. V gave up 0 bases and J gave up 7 bases, with 4 bases separating them. CDR1 is SGHNT, CDR2 YYREEE, per germline (reference sequence). CDR3: CASSLGGGYTF. The CDR3 nucleotides are TGTGCCAGCAGCTTGGGAGGTGGCTACACCTTC.

The chain uses TRBV27 and TRBJ2-3; D ambiguous. This CDR3 region has 14 residues. CDR1 and CDR2 from the germline V gene are MNHEY and SMNVEV (reference sequence). Deletions cut 3 bases from V and 0 bases from J, with 7 bases between. CDR3 residues: CASSFGPSTDTQYF. CDR3 DNA sequence: TGTGCCAGCAGTTTCGGTCCTAGCACAGATACGCAGTATTTT.

The rearrangement uses TRBV11-2 and TRBJ2-7; 12 bases map to TRBD1. This CDR3 has 17 residues. With 5 bases clipped from V and 0 bases from J, the junction kept 8 bases outside the gene matches. Germline values: CDR1 SGHAT, CDR2 FQNNGV. In DNA form, the CDR3 reads TGTGCCAGCAGCCTGGGGACAGGGGGCCTTAGCTCCTACGAGCAGTACTTC. Translated: CASSLGTGGLSSYEQYF. Using reference TRBV11-2 and TRBJ2-7 for the parts outside the CDR3, the full variable domain is EAGVAQSPRYKIIEKRQSVAFWCNPISGHATLYWYQQILGQGPKLLIQFQNNGVVDDSQLPKDRFSAERLKGVDSTLKIQPAKLEDSAVYLCASSLGTGGLSSYEQYFGPGTRLTVT.

The V and J genes are TRBV6-6 and TRBJ1-5, with unresolved D. The CDR3 spans 11 residues. V lost 6 bases and J 9 bases, leaving 9 bases between the germline ends. The germline CDR1 and CDR2 sequences are MNHNY and SVGAGI (reference sequence). CDR3 amino acids: CASSSFWPQHF. The CDR3, as DNA: TGTGCCAGCAGCTCTTTCTGGCCCCAGCATTTT.

This clone was recorded a few times. The chain joins TRBV6-6 to TRBJ1-2, with 9 bases fitting TRBD1. The V and J ends lost 6 bases and 6 bases, in that order; junction bases with no gene match: 11. This CDR3 is 15 amino acids long. The V gene's germline CDR1 is MNHNY and CDR2 SVGAGI (reference sequence). The CDR3 nucleotides are TGTGCCAGCAGAACTGACAGGGGGAAGGTCGATGGCTACACCTTC. This sequence encodes CASRTDRGKVDGYTF.

The chain joins TRBV29-1 to TRBJ1-2; possible D gene TRBD1, 6 bases. There are 11 residues in the CDR3. Trimming shortened V by 7 bases and J by 8 bases, and 14 bases separated the two germline ends. CDR1 SQVTM and CDR2 ANQGSEA come from the germline V gene. As DNA, the CDR3 is TGCAGCGCAAATACAGGGCCGGGCTACACCTTC. It codes for CSANTGPGYTF.

V gene TRBV9 combines with J gene TRBJ2-7; D is unresolved. Germline CDR1 is SGDLS and CDR2 is YYNGEE. V lost 0 bases and J lost 0, with 10 bases in between. The CDR3 runs 15 residues. The CDR3, as DNA: TGTGCCAGCAGCGTAGGGGTTTCTAGCTCCTACGAGCAGTACTTC. Its translation: CASSVGVSSSYEQYF.

The CDR3 spells CASSLGEGFGANVLTF. CDR3 DNA sequence: TGCGCCAGCAGCTTGGGGGAGGGATTTGGGGCCAACGTCCTGACTTTC. The chain joins TRBV5-1 to TRBJ2-6; 7 bases align to TRBD2. V dropped 0 bases and J dropped 3; count of bases not matched to a gene: 3. The length of the CDR3 is 16 residues. Germline CDR1 reads SGHRS; CDR2 reads YFSETQ.

This clone is a singleton in its sample. The chain combines TRBV7-3 with TRBJ2-2; tentatively, D is TRBD2 (6 bases). This CDR3 is built from 16 residues. Per germline, CDR1 SGHTA and CDR2 FQGTGA. Trimming left V 5 bases short and J 6 bases short, with 19 bases between. The DNA of the CDR3 is TGTGCCAGCAGCCGACTTGGGGGGACTTCGTCCGGGGAGCTGTTTTTT. It is translated as CASSRLGGTSSGELFF.

The table lists this clone with a few counts. The chain carries TRBV9 and TRBJ2-1; no definite D call. The V gene's germline CDR1 is SGDLS and CDR2 YYNGEE. CDR3 length: 11 residues. V was clipped by 5 bases and J by 8 bases, with 8 bases between them. The DNA of the CDR3 is TGTGCCAGCAGTGCCGAGTATGAGCAGTTCTTC. Protein sequence: CASSAEYEQFF.

This chain connects TRBV5-1 to TRBJ1-5; 9 bases are a match to TRBD1. Germline V gene lookup returns CDR1 SGHRS and CDR2 YFSETQ. Trimming at V came to 1 base and at J to 5 bases, leaving 4 bases not matched to a gene. The CDR3 has 15 residues. The CDR3 DNA follows: TGCGCCAGCAGCTTGTCGGGGACAGGGCATCAGCCCCAGCATTTT. Amino acids: CASSLSGTGHQPQHF.

The V and J genes are TRBV5-6 and TRBJ2-1, with TRBD2 as a possible D gene (6 bases). Deletions cut 0 bases from V and 9 bases from J, with 16 bases between. This CDR3 region has 15 residues. Germline values: CDR1 SGHDT, CDR2 YYEEEE. CDR3 loop: CASSLVWGDGVEQFF. CDR3 DNA: TGTGCCAGCAGCTTGGTCTGGGGGGATGGGGTTGAGCAGTTCTTC.

J is TRBJ2-7 and V is TRBV7-9; D may match TRBD1 or TRBD2 (5 bases each). Trimming stripped 3 bases from V and 3 bases from J, with 15 bases between. Germline loops: CDR1 SEHNR, CDR2 FQNEAQ (reference sequence). The CDR3 length is 15 residues. The CDR3 spells CASSLMVFGGYEQYF. CDR3 nucleotide sequence: TGTGCCAGCAGCTTGATGGTTTTTGGGGGCTACGAGCAGTACTTC.